A single sample is the source of the 30 T cell receptor beta chains below, sequenced in a study of shared T cell receptors in the human thymus. Sequencing used immunoSEQ multiplex PCR; TCRdb keeps in-frame clones, though not all of them. The sample yields hundreds of thousands of clones, more than 75% seen once. The data were also submitted as part of a second study, on human thymus T cells.

Sample: thymocytes. Every receptor here comes from a boy less than two years old with a congenital heart defect.

This chain uses TRBV5-1 with TRBJ2-7; TRBD1 is a possible D gene (5 bases). Germline lookup yields CDR1 SGHRS and CDR2 YFSETQ. The CDR3 sequence is 15 residues long. Trimming pared 3 bases from V and 0 bases from J, leaving 13 bases between. The CDR3 spells CASSSDRTASYEQYF. Here the CDR3 DNA reads TGCGCCAGCAGCTCCGACAGAACCGCCTCCTACGAGCAGTACTTC.

The chain has TRBV6-5 and TRBJ1-5; TRBD1 aligns across 10 bases. The CDR3 runs to 15 residues. J lost 2 bases, V lost 4 bases, and 2 bases had no gene match. The germline CDR1 and CDR2 sequences are MNHEY and SVGAGI. CDR3 amino acids: CASSLTGGGNQPQHF. CDR3 DNA: TGTGCCAGCAGTTTGACAGGGGGCGGCAATCAGCCCCAGCATTTT.

This clone was seen once. The genes are TRBV5-6 and TRBJ2-7; 9 positions match TRBD1. J was trimmed by 5 bases and V by 4 bases; bases with no gene match: 7. This CDR3 spans 14 amino acids. The germline V gene encodes CDR1 SGHDT and CDR2 YYEEEE. Here the CDR3 reads CASSRRDRAHEQYF. Here the CDR3 DNA reads TGTGCCAGCAGCCGGCGGGACAGGGCGCACGAGCAGTACTTC.

This chain joins TRBV5-8 and TRBJ2-5; TRBD2 matches 7 bases. Germline trimming cut 4 bases from V and 9 bases from J; bases unmatched to any gene: 18. Germline-derived CDR1 and CDR2 are SGHTS and YDEGEE. This CDR3 spans 16 amino acids. In nucleotides, the CDR3 is TGTGCCAGCAGCCTACCGGGGCTAGCGGTGGGCCGGGCCCAGTACTTC. Its protein is CASSLPGLAVGRAQYF.

J is TRBJ2-1 and V is TRBV4-2, with 8 bases lining up with TRBD2. The germline gives CDR1 LGHNA, CDR2 YNFKEQ. V lost 0 bases to trimming and J lost 8 bases; unmatched junction nucleotides: 3. The CDR3 sequence is 14 residues long. The CDR3 region has the DNA TGTGCCAGCAGCCAAGATTCGCGGGAGGATGAGCAGTTCTTC. It translates to CASSQDSREDEQFF.

The J gene is TRBJ2-1, the V gene TRBV11-2, with TRBD2 as a possible D gene (5 bases). The length of the CDR3 is 15 residues. Germline values: CDR1 SGHAT, CDR2 FQNNGV. Trimming took 1 base from V and 0 from J, leaving 7 bases between them. DNA for the CDR3: TGTGCCAGCAGCTTAGCCGGGGTCTCCTACAATGAGCAGTTCTTC. Amino acid sequence: CASSLAGVSYNEQFF. Looking up the rest from reference TRBV11-2 and TRBJ2-1 gives the full variable domain: EAGVAQSPRYKIIEKRQSVAFWCNPISGHATLYWYQQILGQGPKLLIQFQNNGVVDDSQLPKDRFSAERLKGVDSTLKIQPAKLEDSAVYLCASSLAGVSYNEQFFGPGTRLTVL.

This chain links TRBV4-2 with TRBJ2-3; 10 bases match TRBD2. Germline CDR1 reads LGHNA; CDR2 reads YNFKEQ. This CDR3 has 15 amino acids. V lost 0 bases, J lost 8 bases, and 5 bases stayed unmatched. The DNA for the CDR3 is TGTGCCAGCAGCCAAGAGGGAGCGGGAGGGGGTACGCAGTATTTT. It is translated as CASSQEGAGGGTQYF.

The rearrangement links TRBV4-1 to TRBJ2-7; D is undetermined. The CDR3 is 15 amino acids. Per the germline V gene, CDR1 is MGHRA and CDR2 is YSYEKL. With 0 bases removed from V and 3 bases from J, the gap between germline ends came to 12 bases. CDR3 sequence: CASSQDHGGRYEQYF. The CDR3 DNA is TGCGCCAGCAGCCAAGATCATGGTGGCCGCTACGAGCAGTACTTC.

The chain recombines TRBV5-6 with TRBJ2-7; 7 bases match TRBD1. This CDR3 region has 15 residues. J gave up 0 bases and V 1 base, and 4 bases lay outside the gene matches. Per germline, CDR1 SGHDT and CDR2 YYEEEE. CDR3 bases: TGTGCCAGCAGCTTGACAGGGGTAGTCTCCTACGAGCAGTACTTC. This sequence encodes CASSLTGVVSYEQYF.

The CDR3 loop reads CASSFDSDGNTEAFF. DNA of the CDR3: TGTGCCAGCAGCTTCGACAGCGACGGAAACACTGAAGCTTTCTTT. The chain is built from TRBV13 and TRBJ1-1, with D perhaps matching TRBD1 (5 bases). Germline lookup yields CDR1 PRHDT and CDR2 FYEKMQ (reference sequence). This CDR3 spans 15 amino acids. Trimming removed 3 bases at V and 2 bases at J, with 13 bases between.

Notes on this clone: Different DNA sequences within this sample yield the same CDR3. V and J are TRBV27 and TRBJ2-7; 7 bases agree with TRBD2. V shed 2 bases and J 4 bases; nucleotides not matched to a gene: 2. The germline gives CDR1 MNHEY, CDR2 SMNVEV (reference sequence). This CDR3 contains 13 residues. The CDR3 protein is CASSLRGDYEQYF. DNA for the CDR3: TGTGCCAGCAGTTTACGGGGGGATTACGAGCAGTACTTC.

The chain uses TRBV10-3 and TRBJ1-2, with 9 bases identical to TRBD1. V lost 4 bases and J lost 2; bases outside the gene matches: 5. The CDR3 is made up of 15 amino acids. Germline assignment: CDR1 ENHRY and CDR2 SYGVKD. CDR3 loop: CAISGPGQGNYGYTF. For the CDR3, the DNA is TGTGCCATCAGTGGCCCGGGACAGGGCAACTATGGCTACACCTTC.

The V and J genes are TRBV4-2 and TRBJ1-4; D not resolved. Germline-derived CDR1 and CDR2 are LGHNA and YNFKEQ. Between the trimmed V and J ends, which lost 1 base and 8 bases, there was a span of 11 bases. The CDR3 consists of 14 residues. In DNA form, the CDR3 reads TGTGCCAGCAGCCAAGTGGCGCTGAGGGAAAAACTGTTTTTT. As protein: CASSQVALREKLFF.

The chain joins TRBV30 to TRBJ2-6, with D maybe TRBD1 (6 bases). The CDR3 covers 18 residues. Trimming removed 0 bases at V and 1 base at J, with 16 bases between. Germline-derived CDR1 and CDR2 are GTSNPN and SVGIG (reference sequence). The CDR3 bases are TGTGCCTGGAGTGTAAGGCAGGGGACCAGGTCTGGGGCCAACGTCCTGACTTTC. The encoded protein is CAWSVRQGTRSGANVLTF.

The chain uses TRBV6-6 and TRBJ1-5; 8 bases fit TRBD1. The trim removed 5 bases at V and 0 bases at J, leaving 3 bases unmatched. This CDR3 comprises 15 residues. Germline values: CDR1 MNHNY, CDR2 SVGAGI (reference sequence). The CDR3 coding sequence is TGTGCCAGCAGTCCGGACAGGGCTAGCAATCAGCCCCAGCATTTT. Protein sequence: CASSPDRASNQPQHF.

The chain uses TRBV29-1 and TRBJ2-3, with D possibly matching TRBD1 (5 bases). The length of the CDR3 is 12 residues. Between the trimmed V and J ends, which lost 2 bases and 4 bases, there was a span of 7 bases. Germline CDR1 SQVTM, CDR2 ANQGSEA. This CDR3 is CSVECRADTQYF. The DNA for the CDR3 is TGCAGCGTTGAATGCAGGGCAGATACGCAGTATTTT.

The chain uses TRBV13 and TRBJ2-3; 9 bases match TRBD1. There are 14 residues in the CDR3. Trimming cost V 0 bases and J 8 bases; bases outside gene matches: 3. Germline assignment: CDR1 PRHDT and CDR2 FYEKMQ (reference sequence). The CDR3 DNA is TGTGCCAGCAGCTTAGGACAGGGGGCTGTTACGCAGTATTTT. Translating it yields CASSLGQGAVTQYF.

This clone is a singleton in its sample. The chain links TRBV5-6 to TRBJ2-1; 8 bases are a match to TRBD1. Germline V lookup: CDR1 SGHDT, CDR2 YYEEEE. The length of the CDR3 is 16 residues. The ends lost 3 bases at V and 4 bases at J; junction bases unmatched: 9. In DNA, the CDR3 is TGTGCCAGCAGCTGCCTAGGGACAGGCCCGTACAATGAGCAGTTCTTC. Its protein product is CASSCLGTGPYNEQFF.

This sequence joins TRBV2 and TRBJ2-7, with D perhaps matching TRBD2 (7 bases). Between the trimmed V and J ends, which lost 8 bases and 0 bases, there was a span of 17 bases. This CDR3 comprises 15 residues. CDR1 and CDR2 (germline): SNHLY, FYNNEI. DNA of the CDR3: TGTGCCAGCGGTAACGAGGGGGGGCACTCCTACGAGCAGTACTTC. It specifies CASGNEGGHSYEQYF. Full variable domain (missing parts from reference TRBV2 and TRBJ2-7): EPEVTQTPSHQVTQMGQEVILRCVPISNHLYFYWYRQILGQKVEFLVSFYNNEISEKSEIFDDQFSVERPDGSNFTLKIRSTKLEDSAMYFCASGNEGGHSYEQYFGPGTRLTVT.

In nucleotides, the CDR3 is TGTGCCAGCAGCCTAGAATCAGGGTCCCAAGAGACCCAGTACTTC. It is translated as CASSLESGSQETQYF. The gene calls are TRBV6-5 and TRBJ2-5; a possible D gene is TRBD1 (5 bases). Germline V gives CDR1 MNHEY, CDR2 SVGAGI. V shed 6 bases and J shed 1 base, with 15 bases lying between them. This CDR3 is 15 amino acids long.

The V gene is TRBV19, the J gene TRBJ2-1; 8 positions match TRBD2. This CDR3 contains 16 residues. The germline CDR1 and CDR2 sequences are LNHDA and SQIVND (reference sequence). V lost 2 bases and J lost 6; bases outside the gene matches: 9. CDR3 loop: CASSIIAGSCGNEQFF. The CDR3 DNA is TGTGCCAGTAGTATAATAGCGGGATCTTGCGGCAATGAGCAGTTCTTC. The full variable domain, in which reference TRBV19 and TRBJ2-1 provide the parts outside the CDR3, is DGGITQSPKYLFRKEGQNVTLSCEQNLNHDAMYWYRQDPGQGLRLIYYSQIVNDFQKGDIAEGYSVSREKKESFPLTVTSAQKNPTAFYLCASSIIAGSCGNEQFFGPGTRLTVL.

The J gene is TRBJ2-3, the V gene TRBV14, with 7 bases matching TRBD2. The CDR3 covers 17 residues. Germline-derived CDR1 and CDR2 are SGHDN and FVKESK. V lost 0 bases and J lost 5; bases outside the gene matches: 11. Here the CDR3 reads CASSQDDRGSSKDTQYF. The CDR3 DNA follows: TGTGCCAGCAGCCAAGACGATCGCGGGAGTTCGAAAGATACGCAGTATTTT.

This clone has only one observation. J is TRBJ2-4 and V is TRBV28; the D is unclear. This CDR3 has 14 residues. CDR1 MDHEN and CDR2 SYDVKM come from the germline V gene. Trimming left V 7 bases short and J 6 bases short, with 16 bases between. CDR3 DNA sequence: TGTGCCAGCACCCTTGACACATCCTTAAACATTCAGTACTTC. This gives the protein CASTLDTSLNIQYF.

The chain combines TRBV28 with TRBJ1-1; D call uncertain. Trimming took 5 bases from V and 0 from J, leaving 7 bases between them. The germline V gene has CDR1 MDHEN and CDR2 SYDVKM. The CDR3 extends over 13 amino acids. The CDR3 nucleotides are TGTGCCAGCAGTAATCAAATGAACACTGAAGCTTTCTTT. Its protein product is CASSNQMNTEAFF.

The CDR3 region has the DNA TGCGCCAGCAGGAAAGGGACAGGGGAGGTCCGCCGGCCGGGGAAACTGTTTTTT. Residues: CASRKGTGEVRRPGKLFF. The genes are TRBV5-1 and TRBJ1-4; 10 bases align to TRBD1. V shed 5 bases, J shed 11 bases, and the junction held 21 bases outside the gene matches. The CDR3 extends over 18 amino acids. Germline CDR1 SGHRS, CDR2 YFSETQ.

For this clone: The same CDR3 also results from other DNA sequences found in this sample. The chain links TRBV7-2 to TRBJ1-5; possible D gene TRBD1, 6 bases. Germline V gene data show CDR1 as SGHTA and CDR2 as FQGNSA. The CDR3 spans 13 residues. V lost 2 bases, J lost 5 bases, and 7 bases lay in between. The CDR3 DNA is TGTGCCAGCAGCTTAAAGGGGGATCAGCCCCAGCATTTT. It translates to CASSLKGDQPQHF.

This chain uses TRBV5-1 with TRBJ1-4, with TRBD1 matching over 12 bases. After removal of 0 bases from V and 6 bases from J, the junction contained 9 bases not matched to a gene. The germline V gene encodes CDR1 SGHRS and CDR2 YFSETQ. The CDR3 consists of 18 residues. The chain's CDR3 is CASSLAGRDRGRDEKLFF. DNA of the CDR3: TGCGCCAGCAGCTTGGCCGGCCGGGACAGGGGGCGTGATGAAAAACTGTTTTTT.

The rearrangement joins TRBV18 to TRBJ1-4, with TRBD1 matching over 7 bases. This CDR3 is built from 13 residues. Germline V CDR1 and CDR2: KGHSH, LQKENI. The V gene end was trimmed by 3 bases and the J gene end by 7 bases; junction bases not matched to a gene: 2. Written as DNA, the CDR3 is TGTGCCAGCTCACCCTGGGACAGTGAAAAACTGTTTTTT. This codes for CASSPWDSEKLFF. The complete variable domain, with remaining parts taken from reference TRBV18 and TRBJ1-4, reads NAGVMQNPRHLVRRRGQEARLRCSPMKGHSHVYWYRQLPEEGLKFMVYLQKENIIDESGMPKERFSAEFPKEGPSILRIQQVVRGDSAAYFCASSPWDSEKLFFGSGTQLSVL.

This clone came up a few times. This CDR3 is CASSQVQMGLAVETQYF. The DNA for the CDR3 is TGCGCCAGCAGCCAAGTGCAGATGGGACTAGCGGTTGAGACCCAGTACTTC. The rearrangement links TRBV4-3 to TRBJ2-5; TRBD2 aligns across 11 bases. The CDR3 contains 17 residues. The junction had 9 bases not matched to a gene; V was cut back by 1 base and J by 5 bases. Germline V gene data show CDR1 as LGHNA and CDR2 as YSLEER.

V and J are TRBV5-8 and TRBJ2-7; tentatively, D is TRBD2 (5 bases). V shed 0 bases and J shed 1 base, with 11 bases lying between them. The germline V gene encodes CDR1 SGHTS and CDR2 YDEGEE. The CDR3 contains 15 residues. CDR3 DNA sequence: TGTGCCAGCAGCTTGGCCGCCAGCGGTTCCTACGAGCAGTACTTC. This translates into CASSLAASGSYEQYF.